This passage covers 5 T cell receptor beta chains from one sample sequenced in a study of blood T cells in healthy people across ages. Then a second PCR, running about 6 to 12 cycles, was carried out with a sample-barcoded 5' primer and a J-beta primer mix. Each CDR3 protein is one row after TCRdb ran MiXCR on the 5' RACE reads. This sample carries about 1.5 million distinct CDR3 sequences, roughly 40% of them seen once, and the ten largest clones take under 8%. The sequenced material came from blood. The source is a woman aged 18-30 years in good health.

The rearrangement uses TRBV3-1 and TRBJ1-2; D remains unclear. Germline CDR1 reads LGHDT; CDR2 reads YNNKEL (reference sequence). CDR3 length equals 14 residues. V was clipped by 3 bases and J by 8 bases, with 16 bases between them. The CDR3: CASSQAASGAGYTF. CDR3 in DNA: TGTGCCAGCAGCCAGGCCGCTTCAGGAGCCGGCTACACCTTC.

This clonotype has just one count. V is TRBV5-6 and J is TRBJ1-1; D is unclear. V was cut by 1 base and J by 2 bases, with 9 bases left in between. The CDR3 runs to 14 residues. The germline V gene has CDR1 SGHDT and CDR2 YYEEEE. CDR3: CASSLFGINTEAFF. The CDR3 region has the DNA TGTGCCAGCAGCTTGTTCGGCATAAACACTGAAGCTTTCTTT.

This clonotype occurred a few times. The rearrangement uses TRBV10-3 and TRBJ2-3; D not certain. This CDR3 spans 12 amino acids. Germline assignment: CDR1 ENHRY and CDR2 SYGVKD. V was trimmed by 6 bases and J by 2 bases, leaving 6 bases between them. The CDR3 bases are TGTGCCATCAGCAGCACCACAGATACGCAGTATTTT. Its protein is CAISSTTDTQYF.

The chain links TRBV5-1 to TRBJ2-4; 7 nucleotides match TRBD1. The CDR3 covers 14 residues. Germline loops: CDR1 SGHRS, CDR2 YFSETQ. V lost 7 bases, J lost 7 bases, and 11 bases stayed unmatched. CDR3 sequence reads: CASGSGTVDNIQYF. As DNA, the CDR3 is TGCGCCAGCGGTTCCGGGACAGTGGATAACATTCAGTACTTC.

This chain joins TRBV6-2 or TRBV6-3 and TRBJ2-7; D call uncertain. The CDR3 extends over 13 amino acids. Per the germline V gene, CDR1 is MNHEY and CDR2 is SVGEGT. Trimming cost V 2 bases and J 2 bases, with 7 bases left between them. The CDR3 DNA reads as TGTGCCAGCAGTTACGGGTTTGCCTACGAGCAGTACTTC. Amino acid sequence: CASSYGFAYEQYF.